This entry concerns a single T cell receptor (beta chain). These data originate in a study of graft-versus-host responses after intestinal transplantation. Study summary: After anti-thymocyte globulin induction, recipients took tacrolimus and steroids for approximately 3 years.

CDR3 length: 17 residues. The V and J ends lost 1 base and 4 bases, in that order; junction bases with no gene match: 9. The germline V gene encodes CDR1 SEHNR and CDR2 FQNEAQ (reference sequence). Clones were read by immunoSEQ multiplex PCR, and TCRdb kept only the in-frame ones, dropping some. The table has about 30,000 clones, 85% to 95% seen once. This chain links TRBV7-9 with TRBJ1-1; 10 bases are a match to TRBD1. The source is a human patient who received an intestinal transplant, so some T cells may come from the graft donor. The sample in question was PBMCs, obtained about 65 days after intestinal transplant. The CDR3 nucleotides read TGTGCCAGCAGCTTAGGCGGGACAGGGGCATCGGGCACTGAAGCTTTCTTT. Translated, it gives CASSLGGTGASGTEAFF.